This T cell receptor beta chain is from a study of T cells in Graves' hyperthyroidism and ophthalmopathy (dated by TCRdb to between 2018 and 2021). Some background on the complete study: Peripheral blood was sampled at the time of initial diagnosis, prior to any treatment. Once sampling was done, hyperthyroidism patients were given methimazole at a starting dose of 30 mg daily, whereas ophthalmopathy patients were given high-dose intravenous methylprednisolone. For training and testing, the approximately 97 patients in the discovery cohort were randomly divided in a 7:3 ratio. In six Graves' hyperthyroidism patients, the study also compared T-cell repertoires from thyroid tissue with T-cell repertoires from blood. Prospective prediction of ophthalmopathy was tested in an independent validation cohort of about 19 hyperthyroidism patients and 17 patients who later progressed to ophthalmopathy. According to the paper, TCR Vbeta CDR3 sequencing was carried out on approximately 140 peripheral blood samples, which came from approximately 41 ophthalmopathy, some 73 hyperthyroidism and approximately 17 progressor patients. To identify distinguishing TCR V-J signatures, a discovery cohort of some 99 patients was used, comprising 43 with Graves' ophthalmopathy and under 60 with stable Graves' hyperthyroidism.

The TCR beta CDR3 regions were amplified from the RNA transcripts. A first-round RT-PCR of the TCR CDR3 used the HTBI primer set with the Qiagen OneStep RT-PCR kit. Libraries were constructed in a second round of multiplex PCR, after which size selection and purification were performed. Paired-end sequencing of the libraries was performed with 100 bp reads on an Illumina HiSeq2000. The source study handled its data this way. SOAPnuke was used to process the raw data, removing reads that contained adapters or uncalled bases, had a mean Phred below 15, or lacked an exact match to the constant primer or identifier. COPE v1.2.5 was used to merge the high-quality paired reads, and each unique nucleotide sequence was defined as a clonotype. Clonotypes were aligned to IMGT TRBV, TRBD and TRBJ reference segments using MiTCR v1.1. The analysis was restricted to V-J combinations with a frequency above 0.0001, which together covered approximately 99% of the repertoires. The TCS score was defined as F50 (clonal expansion) divided by E x V (chaos), with BLOSUM62-based TCRdist calculated between CDR3 peptides within each V-J. Welch's t-statistics and random forest reduced some 510 V-J features to about 12, which were used in a naive Bayes classifier (R e1071). The public sequencing data were trimmed at Q25 with fastp and processed into clonotypes with MiXCR by TCRdb, which kept only in-frame beta chains. Each record represents a unique CDR3 protein, reported with the most common genes and DNA among its rows. TCRdb, rather than the study authors, made the V and J calls. The sample table contains about 400,000 distinct CDR3 sequences; only one count was recorded for about a sixth of them. The biggest ten clones account for around a quarter of the sample.

On the study overall, not on this receptor specifically: Sample size was not statistically predetermined, and blinding of investigators to group allocation was not performed. In cross-validation, a model built on a 13 V-J signature told ophthalmopathy apart from stable hyperthyroidism with just under 90% sensitivity and approximately 81% specificity, and in testing the same model reached 80%/75%. Most expanded thyroid clonotypes (frequency above 0.001) were also detected in blood, suggesting blood repertoires may reflect thyroid immune responses. In validation, the model predicted progression to ophthalmopathy a median of roughly six months before onset, with approximately 70% sensitivity and 72.22% specificity.

Ten or more counts support this clonotype. Its antigen remains undetermined. Nothing much larger sits one base from this clone, and base qualities are not available. V is reduced by 0 bases and J by 1 base, leaving a spacing of 10 bases between them. The germline V gene (reference sequence) supplies CDR1 LNHNV and CDR2 YYDKDF. The CDR3, cysteine through phenylalanine, is 15 amino acids long. The retained sequence is limited to the CDR3, 45 bases, with the frame set at the first base. Hyperthyroidism patients were newly diagnosed, had a disease duration of under 2 months, and were aged 18 to 65 years. The study excluded patients with uncontrolled infections, other autoimmune diseases, pregnancy or lactation. Diagnoses were based on clinical symptoms, serum thyroxine and TRAb, thyroid ultrasound and orbital computed tomography. Blood from progressor patients was drawn when they were first diagnosed with hyperthyroidism, before any ophthalmopathy symptoms appeared. PBMCs were separated from roughly 10 ml of fresh peripheral blood using Ficoll-Paque density gradient centrifugation. Progressor patients were first diagnosed with Graves' hyperthyroidism and then developed ophthalmopathy during follow-up. Total RNA was extracted with Trizol reagent, and quality was checked on an Agilent 2100 Bioanalyzer.

This receptor was identified in a woman aged 18-29 years with Graves' hyperthyroidism that later progressed to Graves' ophthalmopathy. The sample taken for sequencing was blood. Recombination connected TRBV15 to TRBJ2-7; TRBD1 is a possible D gene, resting on 5 matching bases. The CDR3 in this case is CATSRDLAGSYEQYF. The nucleotide sequence is TGTGCCACCAGCAGAGATCTGGCAGGGTCCTACGAGCAGTACTTC.